This T cell receptor beta chain was profiled in a study of T cell responses to AZD1222 COVID-19 vaccine. Some clones are missing from TCRdb's copy, which holds only in-frame ones; the method was immunoSEQ multiplex PCR. Of approximately 150,000 clones in the sample, 80% to 90% are singletons; the top ten hold just over 5%. The CDR3 loop spans 14 amino acids. Germline V gene data show CDR1 as MNHEY and CDR2 as SVGAGI. V lost 4 bases to trimming and J lost 5 bases, with 14 bases between them. This clone was seen once. The origin of this receptor is an adult in good health. Sequencing used peripheral blood, obtained on day 0 of AZD1222 vaccination. The chain uses TRBV6-5 and TRBJ1-1; maybe TRBD1 (5 bases). In nucleotides, the CDR3 is TGTGCCAGCAGTTCCGACAGAGCCGGGACTGAAGCTTTCTTT. It is translated as CASSSDRAGTEAFF.